This T cell receptor beta chain comes out of a study of T cells after yellow fever vaccination. Study-level results: Booster sampling recovered most clones from primary vaccination (under 97% CD4, around 90% CD8). CD4 and CD8 compartments shared a small share of clonotypes. In FACS-sorted repertoires, abundant clonotypes from the bulk population could appear as contaminants.

Trimming removed 4 bases from V and 2 bases from J; junction bases left unmatched: 6. The CDR3 contains 15 residues. Germline CDR1 and CDR2: SGHRS and YFSETQ. Production of TCR cDNA was by 5'RACE template switching, which also added a universal primer site and UMIs. One entry per CDR3 protein, called by TCRdb with MiXCR from the 5' RACE reads. In the table there are a few hundred thousand distinct CDR3 sequences, approximately 4% of which are singletons. This clonotype was observed a handful of times. What it recognizes is unknown. The material was PBMCs, obtained 15 days after the yellow fever booster vaccination. The rearrangement joins TRBV5-1 to TRBJ1-1, with TRBD1 matching 9 bases. This receptor was identified in a man aged 18 to 30 who received the YFV17D yellow fever vaccine. The CDR3 spells CASSQGQGGNTEAFF. CDR3 sequence (DNA): TGCGCCAGCAGCCAGGGACAGGGCGGTAACACTGAAGCTTTCTTT.